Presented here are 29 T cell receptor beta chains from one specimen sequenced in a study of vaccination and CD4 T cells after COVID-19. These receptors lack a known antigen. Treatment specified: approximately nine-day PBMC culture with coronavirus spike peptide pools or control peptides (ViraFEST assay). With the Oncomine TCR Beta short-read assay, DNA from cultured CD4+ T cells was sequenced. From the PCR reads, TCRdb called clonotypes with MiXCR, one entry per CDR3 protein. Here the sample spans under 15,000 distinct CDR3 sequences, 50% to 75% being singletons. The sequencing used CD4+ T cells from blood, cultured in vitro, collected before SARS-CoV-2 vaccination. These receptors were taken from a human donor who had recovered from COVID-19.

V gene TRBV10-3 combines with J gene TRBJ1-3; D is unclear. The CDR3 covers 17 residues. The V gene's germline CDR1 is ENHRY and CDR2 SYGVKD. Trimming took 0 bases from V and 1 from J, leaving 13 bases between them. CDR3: CAISESWGVGSGNTIYF. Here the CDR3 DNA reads TGTGCCATCAGTGAGTCGTGGGGTGTAGGATCTGGAAACACCATATATTTT.

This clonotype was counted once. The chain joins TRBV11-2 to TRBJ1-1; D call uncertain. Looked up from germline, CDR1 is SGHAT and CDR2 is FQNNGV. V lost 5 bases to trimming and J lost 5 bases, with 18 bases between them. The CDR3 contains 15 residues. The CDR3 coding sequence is TGTGCCAGCAGCCCCTGGGAAGACTTGAGGACTGAAGCTTTCTTT. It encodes CASSPWEDLRTEAFF.

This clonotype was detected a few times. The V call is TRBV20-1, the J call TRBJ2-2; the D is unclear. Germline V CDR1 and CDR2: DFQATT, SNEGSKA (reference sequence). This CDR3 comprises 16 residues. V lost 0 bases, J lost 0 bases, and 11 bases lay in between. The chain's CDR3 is CSAREVSKANTGELFF. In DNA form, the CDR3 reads TGCAGTGCTAGAGAGGTTAGCAAGGCGAACACCGGGGAGCTGTTTTTT.

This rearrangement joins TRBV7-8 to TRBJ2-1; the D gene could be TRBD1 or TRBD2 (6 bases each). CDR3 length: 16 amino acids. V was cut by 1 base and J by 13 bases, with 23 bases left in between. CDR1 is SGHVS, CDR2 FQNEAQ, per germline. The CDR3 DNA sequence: TGTGCCAGCAGCTTAGTGACGGGGGCGAAGATAGATAAACAGTTCTTC. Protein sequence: CASSLVTGAKIDKQFF.

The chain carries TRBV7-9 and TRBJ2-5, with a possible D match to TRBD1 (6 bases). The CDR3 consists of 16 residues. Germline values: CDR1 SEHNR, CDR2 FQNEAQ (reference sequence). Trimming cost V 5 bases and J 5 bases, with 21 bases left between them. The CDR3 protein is CASSLTTGRTSETQYF. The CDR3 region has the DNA TGTGCCAGCAGCCTCACGACAGGCCGAACGAGCGAGACCCAGTACTTC.

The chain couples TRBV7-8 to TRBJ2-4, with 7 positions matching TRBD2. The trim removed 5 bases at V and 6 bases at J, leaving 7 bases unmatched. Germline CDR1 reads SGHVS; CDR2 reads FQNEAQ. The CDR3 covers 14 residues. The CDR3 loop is CASSPGGPGNIQYF. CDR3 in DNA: TGTGCCAGCAGCCCGGGAGGCCCTGGAAACATTCAGTACTTC.

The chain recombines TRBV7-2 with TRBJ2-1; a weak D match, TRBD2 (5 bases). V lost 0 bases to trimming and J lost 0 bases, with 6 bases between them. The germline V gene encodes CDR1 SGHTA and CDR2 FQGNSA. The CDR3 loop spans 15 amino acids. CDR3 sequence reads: CASSLAAGSYNEQFF. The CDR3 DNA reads TGTGCCAGCAGCTTAGCTGCGGGCTCCTACAATGAGCAGTTCTTC.

The CDR3 protein is CASSLERGREQFF. CDR3 coding DNA: TGTGCCAGCAGCTTAGAGCGGGGCAGAGAGCAGTTCTTC. The genes are TRBV7-2 and TRBJ2-1, with 7 bases aligning to TRBD2. Germline-derived CDR1 and CDR2 are SGHTA and FQGNSA. The trim removed 1 base at V and 10 bases at J, leaving 4 bases unmatched. The CDR3 has 13 amino acids.

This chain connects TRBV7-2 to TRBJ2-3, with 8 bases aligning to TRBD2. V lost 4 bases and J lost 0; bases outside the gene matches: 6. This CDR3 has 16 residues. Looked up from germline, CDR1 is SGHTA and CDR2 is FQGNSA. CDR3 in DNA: TGTGCCAGCAGCTCATTAGCGGGGCTTAGCACAGATACGCAGTATTTT. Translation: CASSSLAGLSTDTQYF.

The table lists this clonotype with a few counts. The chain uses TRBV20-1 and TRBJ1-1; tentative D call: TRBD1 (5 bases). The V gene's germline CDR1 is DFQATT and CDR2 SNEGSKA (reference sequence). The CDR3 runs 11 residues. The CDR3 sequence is CSTQPGPEAFF. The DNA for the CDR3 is TGCAGCACCCAACCGGGGCCCGAAGCTTTCTTT.

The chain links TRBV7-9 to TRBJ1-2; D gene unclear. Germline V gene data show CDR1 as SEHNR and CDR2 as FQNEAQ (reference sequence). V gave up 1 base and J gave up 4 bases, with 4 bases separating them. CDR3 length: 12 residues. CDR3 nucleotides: TGTGCCAGCAGCTTAGACGGCTATGGCTACACCTTC. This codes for CASSLDGYGYTF.

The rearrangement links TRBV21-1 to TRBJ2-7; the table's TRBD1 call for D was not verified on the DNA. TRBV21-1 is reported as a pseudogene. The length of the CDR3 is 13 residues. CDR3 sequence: CASNFGGNYEQYF. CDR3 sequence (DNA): TGTGCCAGCAACTTCGGGGGAAATTACGAGCAGTACTTC.

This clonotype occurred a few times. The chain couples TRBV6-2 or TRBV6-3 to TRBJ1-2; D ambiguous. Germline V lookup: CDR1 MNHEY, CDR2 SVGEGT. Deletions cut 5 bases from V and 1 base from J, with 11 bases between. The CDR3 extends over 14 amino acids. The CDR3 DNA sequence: TGTGCCAGCAGTAGAACCGGGGTTAACTATGGCTACACCTTC. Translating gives CASSRTGVNYGYTF.

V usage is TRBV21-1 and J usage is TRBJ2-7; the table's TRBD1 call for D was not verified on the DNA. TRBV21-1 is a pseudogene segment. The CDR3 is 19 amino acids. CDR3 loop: CASSRRTGGFFSPYYEQYF. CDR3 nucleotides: TGTGCCAGCAGCAGGAGGACAGGGGGCTTCTTCTCCCCTTACTACGAGCAGTACTTC.

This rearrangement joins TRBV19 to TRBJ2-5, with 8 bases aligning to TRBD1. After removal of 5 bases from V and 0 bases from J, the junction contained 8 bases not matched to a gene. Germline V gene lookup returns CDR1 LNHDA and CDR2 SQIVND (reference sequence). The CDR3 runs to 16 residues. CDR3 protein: CASSRPGQADQETQYF. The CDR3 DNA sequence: TGTGCCAGTAGTCGACCGGGACAGGCGGACCAAGAGACCCAGTACTTC.

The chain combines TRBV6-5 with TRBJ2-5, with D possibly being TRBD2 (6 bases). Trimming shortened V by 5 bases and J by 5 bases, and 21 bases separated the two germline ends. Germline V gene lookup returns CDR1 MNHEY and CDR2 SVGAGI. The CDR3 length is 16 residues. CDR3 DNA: TGTGCCAGCAGTAACTTCCGTGGGGGGAATGTGGAGACCCAGTACTTC. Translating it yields CASSNFRGGNVETQYF.

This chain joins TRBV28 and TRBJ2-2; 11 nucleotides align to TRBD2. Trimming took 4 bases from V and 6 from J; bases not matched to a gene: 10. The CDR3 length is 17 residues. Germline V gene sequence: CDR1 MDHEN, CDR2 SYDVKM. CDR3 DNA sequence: TGTGCCAGCAGTTCCTGGGGACTAGCGGCCGGGCCCGGGGAGCTGTTTTTT. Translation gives CASSSWGLAAGPGELFF.

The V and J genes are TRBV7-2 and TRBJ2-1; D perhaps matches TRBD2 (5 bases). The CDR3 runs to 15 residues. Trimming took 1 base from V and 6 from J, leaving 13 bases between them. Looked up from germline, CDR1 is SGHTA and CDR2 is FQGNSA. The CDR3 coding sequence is TGTGCCAGCAGCTTAGGCCCGATGGGGAGCAATGAGCAGTTCTTC. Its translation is CASSLGPMGSNEQFF.

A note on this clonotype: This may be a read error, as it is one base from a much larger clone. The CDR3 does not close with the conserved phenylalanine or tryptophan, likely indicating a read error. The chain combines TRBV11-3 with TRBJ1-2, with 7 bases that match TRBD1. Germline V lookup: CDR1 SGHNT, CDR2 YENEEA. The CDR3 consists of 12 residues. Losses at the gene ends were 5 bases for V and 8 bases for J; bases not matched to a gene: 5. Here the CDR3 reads CASSDRVRGYTL. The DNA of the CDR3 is TGTGCCAGCAGCGACAGGGTGAGGGGCTACACCTTA.

The CDR3 protein is CASSLGPDGNSPLHF. The CDR3 region has the DNA TGTGCCAGCAGCTTAGGGCCCGATGGGAATTCACCCCTCCACTTT. This chain connects TRBV7-9 to TRBJ1-6; D gene unclear. The CDR3 totals 15 residues. Germline assignment: CDR1 SEHNR and CDR2 FQNEAQ (reference sequence). V shed 1 base and J shed 7 bases, with 11 bases lying between them.

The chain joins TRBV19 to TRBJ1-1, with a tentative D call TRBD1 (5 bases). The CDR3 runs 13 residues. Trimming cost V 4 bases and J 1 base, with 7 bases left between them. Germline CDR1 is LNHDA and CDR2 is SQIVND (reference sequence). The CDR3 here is CASSRTGNTEAFF. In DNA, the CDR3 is TGTGCCAGTAGTAGAACAGGGAACACTGAAGCTTTCTTT.

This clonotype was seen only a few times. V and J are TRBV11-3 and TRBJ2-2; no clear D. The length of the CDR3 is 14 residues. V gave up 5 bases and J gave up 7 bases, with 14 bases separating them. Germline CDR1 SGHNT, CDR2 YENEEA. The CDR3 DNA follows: TGTGCCAGCAGCCCCGGCGCTATTGACGGGGAGCTGTTTTTT. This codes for CASSPGAIDGELFF.

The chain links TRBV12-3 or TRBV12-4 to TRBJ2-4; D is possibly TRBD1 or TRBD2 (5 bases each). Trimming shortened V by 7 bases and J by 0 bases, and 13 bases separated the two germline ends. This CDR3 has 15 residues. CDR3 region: CASTEGPLAKNIQYF. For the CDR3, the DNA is TGTGCCAGCACCGAGGGACCCCTAGCCAAAAACATTCAGTACTTC.

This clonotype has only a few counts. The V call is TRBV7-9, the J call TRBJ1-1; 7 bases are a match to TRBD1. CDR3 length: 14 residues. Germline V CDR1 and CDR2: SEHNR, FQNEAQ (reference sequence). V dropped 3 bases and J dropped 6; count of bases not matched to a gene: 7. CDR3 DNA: TGTGCCAGCAGCTTGGAGGGGGCGCATGCTGAAGCTTTCTTT. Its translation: CASSLEGAHAEAFF.

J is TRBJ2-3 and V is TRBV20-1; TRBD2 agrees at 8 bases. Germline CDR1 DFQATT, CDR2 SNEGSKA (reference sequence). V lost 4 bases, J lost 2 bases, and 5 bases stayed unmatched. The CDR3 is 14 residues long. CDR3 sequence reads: CSAKRGLVTDTQYF. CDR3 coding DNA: TGCAGTGCTAAAAGGGGACTAGTCACAGATACGCAGTATTTT.

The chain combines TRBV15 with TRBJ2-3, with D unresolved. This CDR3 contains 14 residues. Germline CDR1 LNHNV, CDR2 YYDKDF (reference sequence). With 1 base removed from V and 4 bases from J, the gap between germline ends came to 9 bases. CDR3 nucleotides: TGTGCCACCAGCAGAGTGCATTCAGCAGATACGCAGTATTTT. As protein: CATSRVHSADTQYF.

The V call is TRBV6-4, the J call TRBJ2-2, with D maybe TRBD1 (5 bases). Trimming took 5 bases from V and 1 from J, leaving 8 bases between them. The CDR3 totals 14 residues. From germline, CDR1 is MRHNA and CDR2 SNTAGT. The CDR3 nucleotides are TGTGCCAGCAGTTCAGACAGGAACACCGGGGAGCTGTTTTTT. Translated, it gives CASSSDRNTGELFF.

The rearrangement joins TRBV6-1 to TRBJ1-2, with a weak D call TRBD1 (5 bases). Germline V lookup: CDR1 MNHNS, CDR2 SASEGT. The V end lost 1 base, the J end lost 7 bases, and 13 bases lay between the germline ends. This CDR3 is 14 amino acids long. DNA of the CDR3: TGTGCCAGCAGTGAAGTGGTAGGGGTACGTGGCTACACCTTC. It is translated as CASSEVVGVRGYTF.

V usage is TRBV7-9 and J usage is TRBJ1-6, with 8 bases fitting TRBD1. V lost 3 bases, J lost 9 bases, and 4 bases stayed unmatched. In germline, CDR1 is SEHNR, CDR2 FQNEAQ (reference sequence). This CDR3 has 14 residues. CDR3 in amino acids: CASSLNRGSSPLHF. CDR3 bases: TGTGCCAGCAGCTTGAACAGGGGGAGTTCACCCCTCCACTTT.